The next 31 T cell receptor beta chains were all read from a single sample in a study of T cells in tuberculosis. Time point meaning: new active TB diagnosis, blood taken before or within 7 days of starting treatment. Libraries were prepared by immunoSEQ multiplex PCR; TCRdb keeps only in-frame clonotypes and omits some of them. The table includes roughly 31,000 clones, around 88% detected once. The sample consisted of PBMCs, taken at tuberculosis diagnosis. Source of these receptors: an adult with tuberculosis.

The chain links TRBV7-2 to TRBJ2-3, with D perhaps matching TRBD1 (6 bases). CDR3 length: 17 amino acids. V lost 5 bases to trimming and J lost 0 bases, with 18 bases between them. Looked up from germline, CDR1 is SGHTA and CDR2 is FQGNSA. DNA of the CDR3: TGTGCCAGCAGCCTATTATCCCGGGACACTAGCACAGATACGCAGTATTTT. Its translation: CASSLLSRDTSTDTQYF.

The chain carries TRBV15 and TRBJ1-1; D gene uncertain. Germline CDR1 LNHNV, CDR2 YYDKDF (reference sequence). The CDR3 extends over 14 amino acids. V gave up 0 bases and J gave up 4 bases, with 9 bases separating them. The CDR3, as DNA: TGTGCCACCAGCAGAGATCTGGGGAGCACTGAAGCTTTCTTT. Translation gives CATSRDLGSTEAFF.

The chain joins TRBV18 to TRBJ2-7; 7 nucleotides align to TRBD1. The length of the CDR3 is 16 residues. V dropped 4 bases and J dropped 5; count of bases not matched to a gene: 14. From germline, CDR1 is KGHSH and CDR2 LQKENI. In nucleotides, the CDR3 is TGTGCCAGCTCACAGAGCCTGGGGTCAGGGGGAAACGAGCAGTACTTC. This gives the protein CASSQSLGSGGNEQYF. The full variable domain, rest sourced from reference TRBV18 and TRBJ2-7, is NAGVMQNPRHLVRRRGQEARLRCSPMKGHSHVYWYRQLPEEGLKFMVYLQKENIIDESGMPKERFSAEFPKEGPSILRIQQVVRGDSAAYFCASSQSLGSGGNEQYFGPGTRLTVT.

J is TRBJ2-5 and V is TRBV7-8, with a possible D match to TRBD2 (6 bases). The CDR3 runs to 15 residues. The ends were cut back, 5 bases at V and 6 bases at J, with 19 bases in the middle. The germline CDR1 and CDR2 sequences are SGHVS and FQNEAQ. CDR3 DNA sequence: TGTGCCAGCAGCCCCATCAGGGCAGGGAGGCAGACCCAGTACTTC. Amino acid sequence: CASSPIRAGRQTQYF.

The V gene is TRBV6-5, the J gene TRBJ1-5; D remains ambiguous. The CDR3 consists of 14 residues. Germline V gives CDR1 MNHEY, CDR2 SVGAGI. Trimming took 2 bases from V and 3 from J, leaving 8 bases between them. The CDR3 DNA follows: TGTGCCAGCAGTTACGAACAGCTCAATCAGCCCCAGCATTTT. Its protein is CASSYEQLNQPQHF.

This sequence joins TRBV4-1 and TRBJ2-1, with 9 bases aligning to TRBD2. The CDR3 has 15 amino acids. The J segment lost 10 bases and the V segment lost 0 bases, leaving 7 bases of the junction unmatched. Germline loops: CDR1 MGHRA, CDR2 YSYEKL. The CDR3 DNA sequence: TGCGCCAGCAGCCAAGATGGCAGCGGGGGGCCAGAGCAGTTCTTC. The encoded protein is CASSQDGSGGPEQFF.

V gene TRBV15 combines with J gene TRBJ2-1, with TRBD2 matching 8 bases. The junction had 13 bases not matched to a gene; V was cut back by 2 bases and J by 1 base. This CDR3 comprises 19 residues. CDR1 is LNHNV and CDR2 is YYDKDF in the germline V gene (reference sequence). The CDR3 DNA is TGTGCCACCAGCAGATGGTCGGGGTCGAGCGGGGGTTCCTACAATGAGCAGTTCTTC. It translates to CATSRWSGSSGGSYNEQFF.

The J gene is TRBJ2-1, the V gene TRBV9; a possible D gene is TRBD2 (6 bases). Trimming shortened V by 4 bases and J by 3 bases, and 17 bases separated the two germline ends. Germline V gene lookup returns CDR1 SGDLS and CDR2 YYNGEE. CDR3 length: 16 residues. This CDR3 is CASSPRIAERYNEQFF. CDR3 bases: TGTGCCAGCAGCCCCCGTATAGCGGAACGCTACAATGAGCAGTTCTTC.

This chain joins TRBV6-5 and TRBJ1-4; possible D gene TRBD1, 6 bases. V shed 7 bases and J shed 11 bases, with 20 bases lying between them. The CDR3 has 14 amino acids. In germline, CDR1 is MNHEY, CDR2 SVGAGI. CDR3 nucleotides: TGTGCCAGCAAGCAACAGGGAGATCTCGGGAAACTGTTTTTT. It specifies CASKQQGDLGKLFF.

V and J are TRBV10-1 and TRBJ2-1; 7 nucleotides align to TRBD2. The CDR3 sequence is 17 residues long. V shed 2 bases and J 5 bases; nucleotides not matched to a gene: 12. CDR1 is WNHNN, CDR2 SYGVQD, per germline (reference sequence). Here the CDR3 DNA reads TGCGCCAGCAGTGAGCCGACCGGGACTATAAAAAACAATGAGCAGTTCTTC. Its translation is CASSEPTGTIKNNEQFF.

The chain couples TRBV18 to TRBJ1-1; perhaps TRBD1 as D (5 bases). Germline V CDR1 and CDR2: KGHSH, LQKENI. The V gene lost 4 bases and the J gene lost 0 bases, with 9 bases spanning the gap. The CDR3 sequence is 14 residues long. CDR3 sequence (DNA): TGTGCCAGCTCACTCGACAGAATGAACACTGAAGCTTTCTTT. It yields the protein CASSLDRMNTEAFF.

This chain joins TRBV19 and TRBJ2-7, with D maybe TRBD2 (6 bases). V was shortened by 2 bases and J by 3 bases, with 23 bases between the two germline ends. The germline gives CDR1 LNHDA, CDR2 SQIVND (reference sequence). This CDR3 region has 18 residues. The DNA for the CDR3 is TGTGCCAGTAGTATAAGACAGCCCGTCGGGACTCTGCACTACGAGCAGTACTTC. Encoded protein: CASSIRQPVGTLHYEQYF.

The chain has TRBV19 and TRBJ1-2; D not certain. Germline V gene data show CDR1 as LNHDA and CDR2 as SQIVND (reference sequence). The CDR3 covers 13 residues. The V gene lost 3 bases and the J gene lost 7 bases, with 12 bases spanning the gap. DNA of the CDR3: TGTGCCAGTAGTATTGCCCGGGTTGGTGGCTACACCTTC. This gives the protein CASSIARVGGYTF.

This rearrangement joins TRBV4-1 to TRBJ2-1, with D hard to call. The CDR3 loop spans 14 amino acids. Trimming pared 4 bases from V and 7 bases from J, leaving 14 bases between. Germline CDR1 and CDR2: MGHRA and YSYEKL. CDR3 region: CASSRAGSGNEQFF. The CDR3 bases are TGCGCCAGCAGCCGAGCCGGGTCCGGGAATGAGCAGTTCTTC.

V and J are TRBV19 and TRBJ1-2, with D unclear. V shed 3 bases and J shed 8 bases, with 16 bases lying between them. CDR3 length: 14 amino acids. In germline, CDR1 is LNHDA, CDR2 SQIVND (reference sequence). The CDR3 nucleotides read TGTGCCAGTAGTATCCGGCAGGCTGTAGACGGCTACACCTTC. Its translation: CASSIRQAVDGYTF.

This chain links TRBV7-3 with TRBJ2-2; 8 bases map to TRBD2. Germline lookup yields CDR1 SGHTA and CDR2 FQGTGA. V trimming: 4 bases; J trimming: 0 bases; junction bases outside the gene matches: 1. The CDR3 is made up of 15 amino acids. CDR3 sequence (DNA): TGTGCCAGCAGCTCCGGGGGGGCGAACACCGGGGAGCTGTTTTTT. Translated: CASSSGGANTGELFF.

This chain connects TRBV19 to TRBJ1-5; D uncertain. Per the germline V gene, CDR1 is LNHDA and CDR2 is SQIVND (reference sequence). V was shortened by 4 bases and J by 0 bases, with 13 bases between the two germline ends. The CDR3 runs 16 residues. The CDR3 DNA reads TGTGCCAGTAGTACCCGGGGAGATTATAGCAATCAGCCCCAGCATTTT. It codes for CASSTRGDYSNQPQHF.

The chain employs TRBV15 and TRBJ2-1; tentatively, D is TRBD2 (6 bases). Per germline, CDR1 LNHNV and CDR2 YYDKDF (reference sequence). The CDR3 spans 15 residues. V lost 5 bases, J lost 3 bases, and 14 bases lay in between. The CDR3 loop is CATSRESISYNEQFF. CDR3 nucleotides: TGTGCCACCAGCCGGGAGTCTATCAGCTACAATGAGCAGTTCTTC.

The chain recombines TRBV7-8 with TRBJ1-1, with TRBD1 matching 12 bases. CDR3 length: 14 amino acids. V gave up 1 base and J gave up 9 bases; unmatched junction bases: 3. Germline V lookup: CDR1 SGHVS, CDR2 FQNEAQ. The CDR3 loop reads CASSLGGQGAKAFF. For the CDR3, the DNA is TGTGCCAGCAGCTTAGGGGGACAGGGGGCCAAAGCTTTCTTT.

This clone was recorded once. This chain uses TRBV30 with TRBJ2-2; the D is unclear. The CDR3 loop spans 12 amino acids. The ends were cut back, 2 bases at V and 6 bases at J, with 7 bases in the middle. The germline V gene has CDR1 GTSNPN and CDR2 SVGIG (reference sequence). The CDR3 here is CAWSLDPGELFF. CDR3 sequence (DNA): TGTGCCTGGAGTCTAGACCCCGGGGAGCTGTTTTTT. Based on the CDR3 plus reference TRBV30 and TRBJ2-2, the full variable domain is SQTIHQWPATLVQPVGSPLSLECTVEGTSNPNLYWYRQAAGRGLQLLFYSVGIGQISSEVPQNLSASRPQDRQFILSSKKLLLSDSGFYLCAWSLDPGELFFGEGSRLTVL.

CDR3 DNA sequence: TGTGCCAGCAGTACCGGGACTAGCGGGAGGGCCTCCTACAATGAGCAGTTCTTC. Its protein product is CASSTGTSGRASYNEQFF. The gene calls are TRBV7-3 and TRBJ2-1; 16 positions match TRBD2. The V gene end was trimmed by 6 bases and the J gene end by 0 bases; junction bases not matched to a gene: 5. Germline V gives CDR1 SGHTA, CDR2 FQGTGA. The CDR3 loop spans 18 amino acids.

The J gene is TRBJ1-1, the V gene TRBV19, with TRBD1 as a possible D gene (5 bases). Trimming cost V 6 bases and J 3 bases, with 20 bases left between them. The CDR3 has 16 residues. CDR1 is LNHDA, CDR2 SQIVND, per germline (reference sequence). The CDR3 DNA is TGTGCCAGTAGCACTGATCGAAGGGGCTCTTACACTGAAGCTTTCTTT. This encodes CASSTDRRGSYTEAFF.

The V call is TRBV19, the J call TRBJ1-1; 9 bases are shared with TRBD1. CDR1 and CDR2 (germline): LNHDA, SQIVND (reference sequence). The CDR3 totals 19 residues. V lost 6 bases to trimming and J lost 1 base; unmatched junction nucleotides: 18. The CDR3 reads CASSLGAHRGPYSNTEAFF. The CDR3 DNA sequence: TGTGCCAGTAGCCTAGGGGCACACAGGGGGCCTTACTCGAACACTGAAGCTTTCTTT.

V usage is TRBV13 and J usage is TRBJ2-7; 8 bases align to TRBD2. V lost 5 bases to trimming and J lost 2 bases; unmatched junction nucleotides: 8. Germline CDR1 reads PRHDT; CDR2 reads FYEKMQ (reference sequence). This CDR3 has 15 amino acids. The CDR3 bases are TGTGCCAGCAGCAAAACTAGCGGCGCTACCTACGAGCAGTACTTC. This codes for CASSKTSGATYEQYF.

To note about this clone: Other DNA sequences in the sample encode the same CDR3. The genes are TRBV6-5 and TRBJ2-7; 10 nucleotides match TRBD2. There are 15 residues in the CDR3. Germline V gives CDR1 MNHEY, CDR2 SVGAGI. Losses at the gene ends were 3 bases for V and 2 bases for J; bases not matched to a gene: 4. As DNA, the CDR3 is TGTGCCAGCAGTTATTCAAGCGGGGGGGCCTACGAGCAGTACTTC. Its translation is CASSYSSGGAYEQYF.

This rearrangement joins TRBV28 to TRBJ2-3, with 16 bases identical to TRBD2. V lost 6 bases and J lost 1; bases outside the gene matches: 10. Germline CDR1 and CDR2: MDHEN and SYDVKM. CDR3 length: 19 residues. CDR3 region: CASSPQGLAGGHGTDTQYF. CDR3 in DNA: TGTGCCAGCAGCCCCCAGGGACTAGCGGGAGGGCACGGCACAGATACGCAGTATTTT.

This chain uses TRBV28 with TRBJ1-2; D gene ambiguous. Trimming pared 6 bases from V and 8 bases from J, leaving 10 bases between. CDR1 is MDHEN, CDR2 SYDVKM, per germline. The CDR3 covers 11 residues. This chain's CDR3 is CASSMSFGYTF. The CDR3 DNA reads TGTGCCAGCAGCATGAGTTTCGGCTACACCTTC.

The chain has TRBV19 and TRBJ1-1; D not resolved. This CDR3 region has 11 residues. Germline V CDR1 and CDR2: LNHDA, SQIVND (reference sequence). V gave up 7 bases and J gave up 7 bases, with 10 bases separating them. The CDR3, as DNA: TGTGCCAGTACCGGTGCCCTTGAAGCTTTCTTT. It codes for CASTGALEAFF.

This clone was seen once. The chain couples TRBV6-6 to TRBJ2-7, with 11 bases identical to TRBD2. J was trimmed by 0 bases and V by 7 bases; bases with no gene match: 2. Germline V CDR1 and CDR2: MNHNY, SVGAGI (reference sequence). This CDR3 spans 14 amino acids. The CDR3 protein is CASTTSGSSYEQYF. The DNA of the CDR3 is TGTGCCAGCACCACTAGCGGGAGCTCCTACGAGCAGTACTTC.

V gene TRBV7-2 combines with J gene TRBJ2-3; 8 bases align to TRBD1. The CDR3 is 15 residues long. With 5 bases clipped from V and 1 base from J, the junction kept 5 bases outside the gene matches. Germline assignment: CDR1 SGHTA and CDR2 FQGNSA. The chain's CDR3 is CASSGQGFGTDTQYF. The CDR3 nucleotides read TGTGCCAGCAGCGGACAGGGTTTTGGCACAGATACGCAGTATTTT.

The gene calls are TRBV19 and TRBJ2-2, with TRBD1 matching over 7 bases. Germline V gene sequence: CDR1 LNHDA, CDR2 SQIVND (reference sequence). This CDR3 spans 14 amino acids. V dropped 6 bases and J dropped 7; count of bases not matched to a gene: 8. In DNA form, the CDR3 reads TGTGCCAGTAGAAAGGGACAGTGGGACGGGGAGCTGTTTTTT. Its translation is CASRKGQWDGELFF.